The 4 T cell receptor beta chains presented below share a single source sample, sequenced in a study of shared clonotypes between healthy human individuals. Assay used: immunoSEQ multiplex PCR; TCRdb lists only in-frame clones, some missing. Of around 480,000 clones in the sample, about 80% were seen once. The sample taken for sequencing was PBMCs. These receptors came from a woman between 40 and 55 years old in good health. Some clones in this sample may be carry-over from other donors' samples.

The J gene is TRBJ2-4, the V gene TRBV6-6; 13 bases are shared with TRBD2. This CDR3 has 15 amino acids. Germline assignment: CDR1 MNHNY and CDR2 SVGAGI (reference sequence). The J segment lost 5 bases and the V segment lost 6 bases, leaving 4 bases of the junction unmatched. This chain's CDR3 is CASRGLAGPQNIQYF. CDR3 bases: TGTGCCAGCAGGGGACTAGCGGGACCCCAAAACATTCAGTACTTC.

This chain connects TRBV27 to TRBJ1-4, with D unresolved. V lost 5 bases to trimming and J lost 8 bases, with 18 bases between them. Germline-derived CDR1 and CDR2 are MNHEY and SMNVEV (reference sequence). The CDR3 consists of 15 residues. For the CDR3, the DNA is TGTGCCAGCAGTGGTGGACGTCGGGGTATGGAAAAACTGTTTTTT. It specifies CASSGGRRGMEKLFF.

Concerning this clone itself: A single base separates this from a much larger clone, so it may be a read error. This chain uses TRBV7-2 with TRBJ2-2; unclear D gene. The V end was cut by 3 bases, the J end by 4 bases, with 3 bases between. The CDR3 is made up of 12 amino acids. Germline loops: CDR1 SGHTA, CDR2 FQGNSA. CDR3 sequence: CASSFSTGELFF. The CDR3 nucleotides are TGTGCCAGCAGCTTCAGCACCGGGGAGCTGTTTTTT.

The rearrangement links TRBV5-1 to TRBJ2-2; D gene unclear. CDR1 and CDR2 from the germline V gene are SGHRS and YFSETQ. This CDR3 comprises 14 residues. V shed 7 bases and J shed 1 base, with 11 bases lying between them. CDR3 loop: CASWATQNTGELFF. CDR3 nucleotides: TGCGCCAGCTGGGCGACACAGAACACCGGGGAGCTGTTTTTT.